Below are 30 T cell receptor beta chains sequenced from a single sample in a study of blood T cell repertoires in COVID-19. Sequenced by immunoSEQ multiplex PCR; TCRdb stores in-frame clones only, minus some. The sample has about 370,000 clones; roughly nine tenths are singletons. Sequenced material: PBMCs or T cells enriched from blood (not recorded which). The receptors here all came from a man between 18 and 35 years old who had recovered from COVID-19.

The rearrangement uses TRBV9 and TRBJ2-7; 8 positions agree with TRBD1. This CDR3 comprises 13 residues. Trimming removed 4 bases from V and 5 bases from J; junction bases left unmatched: 5. Germline loops: CDR1 SGDLS, CDR2 YYNGEE. In nucleotides, the CDR3 is TGTGCCAGCAGCCCCCGGACAGGGAACGAGCAGTACTTC. It specifies CASSPRTGNEQYF.

The V call is TRBV14, the J call TRBJ1-1, with 9 bases matching TRBD1. CDR3 length equals 17 residues. Germline lookup yields CDR1 SGHDN and CDR2 FVKESK. Trimming at V came to 4 bases and at J to 0 bases, leaving 9 bases not matched to a gene. The CDR3 sequence: CASSPGVGQGMNTEAFF. The CDR3 DNA is TGTGCCAGCAGCCCGGGGGTCGGACAGGGGATGAACACTGAAGCTTTCTTT.

This clone has a single count. This chain connects TRBV6-5 to TRBJ2-7; 7 bases map to TRBD2. The CDR3 consists of 13 residues. CDR1 is MNHEY, CDR2 SVGAGI, per germline. The V segment lost 6 bases and the J segment 4 bases; nucleotides outside the gene matches: 6. CDR3 nucleotides: TGTGCCAGCAGCACGGGAGGACAATACGAGCAGTACTTC. Translated, it gives CASSTGGQYEQYF.

The chain recombines TRBV9 with TRBJ1-6, with D hard to call. V was cut by 5 bases and J by 0 bases, with 12 bases left in between. This CDR3 contains 16 residues. The germline CDR1 and CDR2 sequences are SGDLS and YYNGEE. The CDR3 is CASSRDPSSYNSPLHF. The CDR3 DNA is TGTGCCAGCAGTCGGGATCCGAGCTCCTATAATTCACCCCTCCACTTT. Filled out from reference TRBV9 and TRBJ1-6, the complete variable domain reads DSGVTQTPKHLITATGQRVTLRCSPRSGDLSVYWYQQSLDQGLQFLIQYYNGEERAKGNILERFSAQQFPDLHSELNLSSLELGDSALYFCASSRDPSSYNSPLHFGNGTRLTVT.

The table lists this clone with a count of one. Germline is not matched at one junction end, which may reflect a read error. The chain uses TRBV2 and TRBJ1-2; weak D call: TRBD1 (5 bases). CDR1 SNHLY and CDR2 FYNNEI come from the germline V gene. This CDR3 is 14 amino acids long. CDR3 DNA sequence: TGTGTCAGCAGCGGGGGGACCGTCCTGGAGGGCTACACCTTC. Its protein product is CVSSGGTVLEGYTF. The whole variable domain, remainder taken from reference TRBV2 and TRBJ1-2, is EPEVTQTPSHQVTQMGQEVILRCVPISNHLYFYWYRQILGQKVEFLVSFYNNEISEKSEIFDDQFSVERPDGSNFTLKIRSTKLEDSAMYFCVSSGGTVLEGYTFGSGTRLTVV.

The J gene is TRBJ2-2, the V gene TRBV7-9; unclear D gene. From germline, CDR1 is SEHNR and CDR2 FQNEAQ (reference sequence). The length of the CDR3 is 14 residues. V dropped 7 bases and J dropped 3 bases, with 12 bases sitting between them. The CDR3 region is CASTTRLYTGELFF. The DNA of the CDR3 is TGTGCCAGCACCACTCGACTTTACACCGGGGAGCTGTTTTTT.

The chain is built from TRBV12-5 and TRBJ2-7; 10 nucleotides match TRBD2. The germline V gene has CDR1 LGHNT and CDR2 FRNRAP. This CDR3 is built from 14 residues. The V segment lost 8 bases and the J segment 0 bases; nucleotides outside the gene matches: 4. As DNA, the CDR3 is TGTGCTAGTAGAATAGCGGGGGGCTCCTACGAGCAGTACTTC. Its translation: CASRIAGGSYEQYF.

This rearrangement joins TRBV18 to TRBJ2-7; a possible D gene is TRBD2 (6 bases). Trimming stripped 2 bases from V and 5 bases from J, with 25 bases between. The germline V gene has CDR1 KGHSH and CDR2 LQKENI. The CDR3 has 18 residues. CDR3 DNA sequence: TGTGCCAGCTCACCAGGATTGGAACGGGGGTTGGAGCGCGACGAGCAGTACTTC. Its translation: CASSPGLERGLERDEQYF.

V is TRBV3-1 (or the pseudogene TRBV3-2) and J is TRBJ1-6; D possibly corresponds to TRBD1 (5 bases). Germline CDR1 is LGHDT and CDR2 is YNNKEL (reference sequence). Trimming removed 2 bases from V and 2 bases from J, with 16 bases in between. The CDR3 is 18 amino acids. DNA of the CDR3: TGTGCCAGCAGCCAATCCTTTGGGGCAGGAACCTATAATTCACCCCTCCACTTT. Translating it yields CASSQSFGAGTYNSPLHF.

J is TRBJ1-5 and V is TRBV6-5, with TRBD1 matching over 8 bases. This CDR3 is built from 13 residues. With V trimmed by 7 bases and J by 7 bases, 6 bases remained unmatched. Per germline, CDR1 MNHEY and CDR2 SVGAGI. The CDR3 region is CASTGTGYQPQHF. CDR3 coding DNA: TGTGCCAGCACCGGGACAGGTTACCAGCCCCAGCATTTT.

This sequence joins TRBV7-9 and TRBJ1-1; maybe TRBD1 (5 bases). The CDR3 extends over 15 amino acids. Trimming took off 5 bases at V and 2 bases at J, with 15 bases between the two ends. Germline V gene data show CDR1 as SEHNR and CDR2 as FQNEAQ (reference sequence). CDR3: CASSLYSGFNTEAFF. CDR3 nucleotides: TGTGCCAGCAGCCTATATTCAGGGTTCAACACTGAAGCTTTCTTT.

The chain combines TRBV11-2 with TRBJ2-7; 7 positions agree with TRBD1. This CDR3 spans 14 amino acids. The V segment lost 4 bases and the J segment 3 bases; nucleotides outside the gene matches: 6. The germline CDR1 and CDR2 sequences are SGHAT and FQNNGV. CDR3 DNA sequence: TGTGCCAGCAGCTACAGGGGTACCGGCTACGAGCAGTACTTC. Amino acid sequence: CASSYRGTGYEQYF.

Note on this clone: A junction end diverges from the germline sequence, so it may reflect a read error. CDR3 sequence (DNA): TGTGCCAGCAGCCGAGTGACAAATGGGCAGTTCTTC. Its protein is CASSRVTNGQFF. The chain uses TRBV11-2 and TRBJ2-1; D not certain. The germline V gene has CDR1 SGHAT and CDR2 FQNNGV. The CDR3 has 12 amino acids.

The V gene is TRBV5-1, the J gene TRBJ2-1; TRBD2 agrees at 15 bases. Germline V CDR1 and CDR2: SGHRS, YFSETQ. The length of the CDR3 is 16 residues. V lost 3 bases to trimming and J lost 6 bases; unmatched junction nucleotides: 4. Here the CDR3 reads CASSSGLAGGPNEQFF. DNA for the CDR3: TGCGCCAGCAGCTCGGGACTAGCGGGGGGCCCCAATGAGCAGTTCTTC.

The count of this clone is one. This CDR3 is also generated by other DNA sequences in the sample. The chain recombines TRBV28 with TRBJ1-5; 7 nucleotides agree with TRBD1. CDR3 length: 14 amino acids. Looked up from germline, CDR1 is MDHEN and CDR2 is SYDVKM. V lost 5 bases and J lost 2; bases outside the gene matches: 3. The CDR3 nucleotides read TGTGCCAGCAGTCCGGGGACAGGCAATCAGCCCCAGCATTTT. Its protein is CASSPGTGNQPQHF.

V is TRBV4-1 and J is TRBJ2-7; D might be TRBD2 (5 bases). In germline, CDR1 is MGHRA, CDR2 YSYEKL. This CDR3 has 16 amino acids. V was pared by 0 bases and J by 3 bases, with 15 bases between. CDR3 residues: CASSQETGIGVYEQYF. The CDR3 DNA is TGCGCCAGCAGCCAAGAGACGGGGATCGGGGTCTACGAGCAGTACTTC.

The chain combines TRBV20-1 with TRBJ2-1; a possible D gene is TRBD1 (5 bases). Germline CDR1 is DFQATT and CDR2 is SNEGSKA (reference sequence). This CDR3 comprises 13 residues. Deletions cut 3 bases from V and 5 bases from J, with 11 bases between. This chain's CDR3 is CSASSPGNNEQFF. CDR3 DNA sequence: TGCAGTGCTAGTTCGCCAGGGAACAATGAGCAGTTCTTC.

The rearrangement links TRBV28 to TRBJ1-1, with TRBD1 matching over 7 bases. Unmatched junction bases numbered 8, after V lost 5 bases and J lost 11 bases. Germline V gives CDR1 MDHEN, CDR2 SYDVKM. The CDR3 sequence is 12 residues long. The CDR3 nucleotides are TGTGCCAGCAGTCCCGGACAGGTTCACGCTTTCTTT. Protein sequence: CASSPGQVHAFF.

The V and J genes are TRBV6-5 and TRBJ1-1, with TRBD1 as a possible D gene (6 bases). Trimming shortened V by 6 bases and J by 7 bases, and 21 bases separated the two germline ends. The CDR3 extends over 15 amino acids. Germline loops: CDR1 MNHEY, CDR2 SVGAGI. The DNA for the CDR3 is TGTGCCAGCAGCTTGGGGTGGACAGCCTCAGATGAAGCTTTCTTT. Protein: CASSLGWTASDEAFF.

This sequence joins TRBV7-7 and TRBJ2-5; possible D gene TRBD2, 6 bases. This CDR3 region has 14 residues. Germline CDR1 and CDR2: SSHAT and FNYEAQ (reference sequence). V lost 4 bases to trimming and J lost 4 bases, with 13 bases between them. CDR3 sequence (DNA): TGTGCCAGCAGCTCCAACGGGAGAGGAGAGACCCAGTACTTC. Its protein product is CASSSNGRGETQYF.

This clone was counted only a few times. This chain links TRBV19 with TRBJ1-2, with 7 bases identical to TRBD1. V gave up 3 bases and J gave up 4 bases; unmatched junction bases: 8. The CDR3 length is 15 residues. The germline V gene encodes CDR1 LNHDA and CDR2 SQIVND (reference sequence). The CDR3 spells CASSMEGTGVYGYTF. Written as DNA, the CDR3 is TGTGCCAGTAGTATGGAAGGCACAGGGGTCTATGGCTACACCTTC.

This clone occurred once. CDR3: CASNGGTVGEKLFF. CDR3 sequence (DNA): TGTGCCAGCAATGGAGGGACAGTGGGCGAAAAACTGTTTTTT. The chain uses TRBV6-5 and TRBJ1-4; 7 bases align to TRBD1. CDR1 and CDR2 (germline): MNHEY, SVGAGI. The V segment lost 7 bases and the J segment 8 bases; nucleotides outside the gene matches: 10. The CDR3 is 14 residues long.

Only a few counts were recorded for this clone. The V and J genes are TRBV28 and TRBJ2-1, with a possible D match to TRBD1 (5 bases). Germline loops: CDR1 MDHEN, CDR2 SYDVKM. Trimming took off 6 bases at V and 2 bases at J, with 14 bases between the two ends. The CDR3 loop spans 15 amino acids. The CDR3 reads CASREGVLPYNEQFF. In DNA form, the CDR3 reads TGTGCCAGCAGAGAAGGGGTCCTCCCCTACAATGAGCAGTTCTTC.

This clone has only a few counts. The chain combines TRBV5-1 with TRBJ2-7, with 10 bases identical to TRBD2. Per the germline V gene, CDR1 is SGHRS and CDR2 is YFSETQ. The CDR3 covers 18 residues. Trimming cost V 1 base and J 4 bases; bases outside gene matches: 14. In nucleotides, the CDR3 is TGCGCCAGCAGCTTGTTGTTTCTCGGGCTAGCGGGGGCATACGAGCAGTACTTC. It is translated as CASSLLFLGLAGAYEQYF.

This chain links TRBV5-8 with TRBJ2-5; D unresolved. This CDR3 spans 13 amino acids. Germline-derived CDR1 and CDR2 are SGHTS and YDEGEE. V was clipped by 0 bases and J by 3 bases, with 6 bases between them. The CDR3 here is CASSLGQEETQYF. The CDR3 region has the DNA TGTGCCAGCAGCTTGGGGCAGGAAGAGACCCAGTACTTC.

The chain uses TRBV2 and TRBJ2-7, with 9 positions matching TRBD2. This CDR3 is 15 amino acids long. V dropped 5 bases and J dropped 2; count of bases not matched to a gene: 7. Germline assignment: CDR1 SNHLY and CDR2 FYNNEI. The CDR3 is CASSSGLAGTYEQYF. CDR3 nucleotide sequence: TGTGCCAGCAGTTCGGGCCTAGCGGGGACCTACGAGCAGTACTTC.

The chain carries TRBV5-1 and TRBJ1-6; D remains ambiguous. Trimming pared 0 bases from V and 10 bases from J, leaving 14 bases between. The CDR3 runs 15 residues. CDR1 SGHRS and CDR2 YFSETQ come from the germline V gene. CDR3: CASSLEIVGRSPLHF. In nucleotides, the CDR3 is TGCGCCAGCAGCTTGGAAATCGTTGGCAGATCACCCCTCCACTTT.

The V gene is TRBV4-2, the J gene TRBJ1-2; D perhaps matches TRBD1 (5 bases). The V gene lost 1 base and the J gene lost 4 bases, with 10 bases spanning the gap. This CDR3 is built from 14 residues. The germline V gene encodes CDR1 LGHNA and CDR2 YNFKEQ. Here the CDR3 DNA reads TGTGCCAGCAGCCAAGTGGGCCAGGGCTATGGCTACACCTTC. It specifies CASSQVGQGYGYTF.

V is TRBV5-1 and J is TRBJ1-1; D is undetermined. Trimming pared 0 bases from V and 3 bases from J, leaving 15 bases between. The CDR3 sequence is 16 residues long. In germline, CDR1 is SGHRS, CDR2 YFSETQ. CDR3 loop: CASSLAGRSTHTEAFF. In DNA, the CDR3 is TGCGCCAGCAGCTTGGCCGGGAGGTCAACTCACACTGAAGCTTTCTTT.

The chain uses TRBV5-4 and TRBJ2-1; a possible D gene is TRBD2 (6 bases). CDR1 SGHNT and CDR2 YYREEE come from the germline V gene (reference sequence). This CDR3 contains 16 residues. The germline V and J ends were trimmed by 0 bases and 5 bases, with 15 bases remaining between them. The CDR3 nucleotides read TGTGCCAGCAGCTTGGTGGGTAAGCGGGTGAACAATGAGCAGTTCTTC. Encoded protein: CASSLVGKRVNNEQFF.